This T cell receptor beta chain was sequenced during a study of cytomegalovirus exposure and HLA in healthy donors. Of note for this clone: No antigen is known for it.

General study findings and limits: In a later analysis, HLA-associated beta chains showed higher expansion and lower generation probabilities than comparable chains. About 87% or about 30% of the time was how often most TCR beta V segments were productive, according to an earlier analysis.

A multiplex PCR was run with 60 Vbeta primers and 13 Jbeta primers. Profiled with immunoSEQ multiplex PCR; TCRdb holds only in-frame clones, not every one. This table holds some 200,000 clones, around three quarters found once. The receptor's source is a woman in her fifties or sixties in good health and CMV-seronegative. The sample taken for sequencing was PBMCs.

The CDR3 DNA follows: TGCGCCAGCAGCGGAATCGCCGGGACAGTGGACCACGAGCAGTACTTC. It codes for CASSGIAGTVDHEQYF. The V and J genes are TRBV5-1 and TRBJ2-7; 7 nucleotides align to TRBD1. The CDR3 is 16 amino acids. Germline V gene sequence: CDR1 SGHRS, CDR2 YFSETQ. The V segment lost 4 bases and the J segment 5 bases; nucleotides outside the gene matches: 15.